The 8 T cell receptor beta chains listed next were all sequenced from one sample in a study of cytomegalovirus exposure and HLA in healthy donors (dated 2017 in TCRdb). The library came from the immunoSEQ multiplex PCR assay. For the multiplex PCR, a mixture combining 60 forward primers for TCR Vbeta segments and 13 reverse primers for TCR Jbeta segments was used. TCRdb re-hosts the immuneACCESS table, in-frame sequences only. Its copies lack some clones; in the studies checked, an unresolved V gene accounts for under half of them, and the cause for the rest is not known. This sample has just over 150,000 clones in its table, and approximately 82% of those were observed once. The ten largest make up around 6.6% of the sample. The sequenced sample consisted of PBMCs. The source is a woman aged 50 to 60 in good health and CMV-seropositive.

This clone has a handful of counts. Within the sample, other DNA sequences also encode this same CDR3. The rearrangement uses TRBV6-5 and TRBJ1-1; D is ambiguous. The CDR3 has 13 amino acids. V lost 3 bases, J lost 1 base, and 6 bases lay in between. Per germline, CDR1 MNHEY and CDR2 SVGAGI. CDR3 DNA sequence: TGTGCCAGCAGTTATGGGCAGAACACTGAAGCTTTCTTT. Encoded protein: CASSYGQNTEAFF.

This clone has more than one count but fewer than ten. The J gene is TRBJ2-3, the V gene TRBV10-3; 10 bases are shared with TRBD1. This CDR3 is built from 17 residues. V shed 6 bases and J 1 base; nucleotides not matched to a gene: 10. Germline CDR1 is ENHRY and CDR2 is SYGVKD. Here the CDR3 reads CAIRDRDRGRGTDTQYF. The CDR3 DNA follows: TGTGCCATCAGGGACCGGGACAGGGGTAGGGGCACAGATACGCAGTATTTT.

V is TRBV15 and J is TRBJ1-2; TRBD1 matches 9 bases. Germline values: CDR1 LNHNV, CDR2 YYDKDF (reference sequence). This CDR3 spans 15 amino acids. Trimming at V came to 5 bases and at J to 4 bases, leaving 8 bases not matched to a gene. The CDR3 bases are TGTGCCACCAGCGCACACAGGGGGCTCAGCTATGGCTACACCTTC. The encoded protein is CATSAHRGLSYGYTF. The full variable domain, rest sourced from reference TRBV15 and TRBJ1-2, is DAMVIQNPRYQVTQFGKPVTLSCSQTLNHNVMYWYQQKSSQAPKLLFHYYDKDFNNEADTPDNFQSRRPNTSFCFLDIRSPGLGDTAMYLCATSAHRGLSYGYTFGSGTRLTVV.

V is TRBV7-9 and J is TRBJ2-3; TRBD1 is a possible D gene (6 bases). V lost 4 bases, J lost 5 bases, and 10 bases lay in between. Germline V gene data show CDR1 as SEHNR and CDR2 as FQNEAQ (reference sequence). This CDR3 is built from 13 residues. The CDR3 DNA follows: TGTGCCAGCAGCTCCCCACAGGGAGATACGCAGTATTTT. This codes for CASSSPQGDTQYF.

The CDR3 region is CASSYSSSGGYNEQFF. The CDR3 DNA is TGTGCCAGCAGTTACTCATCTAGCGGGGGTTACAATGAGCAGTTCTTC. The genes are TRBV6-5 and TRBJ2-1, with 10 bases lining up with TRBD2. There are 16 residues in the CDR3. The V segment lost 0 bases and the J segment 4 bases; nucleotides outside the gene matches: 3. CDR1 and CDR2 from the germline V gene are MNHEY and SVGAGI.

The chain uses TRBV6-1 and TRBJ1-5, with a tentative D call TRBD1 (6 bases). V dropped 3 bases and J dropped 6 bases, with 9 bases sitting between them. The germline V gene has CDR1 MNHNS and CDR2 SASEGT. This CDR3 comprises 13 residues. The CDR3 sequence: CASSDLGGQPQHF. For the CDR3, the DNA is TGTGCCAGCAGTGACCTAGGGGGTCAGCCCCAGCATTTT.

This clone was detected once. The chain carries TRBV7-9 and TRBJ2-7, with D possibly matching TRBD1 (6 bases). From germline, CDR1 is SEHNR and CDR2 FQNEAQ (reference sequence). This CDR3 is built from 14 residues. V lost 1 base and J 5 bases, leaving 12 bases between the germline ends. CDR3 DNA sequence: TGTGCCAGCAGCTTAGTGGGGGCGCAAAACGAGCAGTACTTC. Translation: CASSLVGAQNEQYF. Full variable domain (remainder filled in from reference TRBV7-9 and TRBJ2-7): DTGVSQNPRHKITKRGQNVTFRCDPISEHNRLYWYRQTLGQGPEFLTYFQNEAQLEKSRLLSDRFSAERPKGSFSTLEIQRTEQGDSAMYLCASSLVGAQNEQYFGPGTRLTVT.

This rearrangement joins TRBV7-8 to TRBJ2-7; D is unclear. V lost 0 bases and J 3 bases, leaving 15 bases between the germline ends. This CDR3 spans 16 amino acids. Germline CDR1 reads SGHVS; CDR2 reads FQNEAQ. The DNA for the CDR3 is TGTGCCAGCAGCTTAGCGGTAGTCGACTCGGGCTACGAGCAGTACTTC. Translating it yields CASSLAVVDSGYEQYF.